This T cell receptor (beta chain) is drawn from a study of blood T cells in healthy people across ages. It was 9.5 to 10 milliliters of peripheral blood that were drawn from each donor. For the second PCR, which ran for 7 to 11 cycles, a sample-barcoded 5' primer and a J-beta primer mix were used. Each of the cDNA molecules was tagged by a template-switch adaptor with 12 random nucleotides. Each CDR3 protein gets one entry after TCRdb re-called the 5' RACE reads with MiXCR. The sample includes 780,000 or so distinct CDR3 sequences, 25% of them seen just once. Study-level findings and limits: Observed TCR beta diversity showed a strong correlation with the percentage of naive T cells as measured by flow cytometry. Long-lived and aged donors differed, with more naive CD4+ cells and higher diversity in the long-lived.

This CDR3 has 16 residues. This clonotype was counted a few times. Its matching antigen is unknown. The same specimen was also included in a second study, on T cells of mothers and their children.

The gene calls are TRBV21-1 and TRBJ2-6. TRBV21-1 is classified as a pseudogene. This sequence was found in a boy younger than 18 in good health. The specimen sequenced was blood. The DNA for the CDR3 is TGTGCCAGCAGCATCGAGGACAGGTCTGGGGCCAACGTCCTGACTTTC. Its translation is CASSIEDRSGANVLTF.